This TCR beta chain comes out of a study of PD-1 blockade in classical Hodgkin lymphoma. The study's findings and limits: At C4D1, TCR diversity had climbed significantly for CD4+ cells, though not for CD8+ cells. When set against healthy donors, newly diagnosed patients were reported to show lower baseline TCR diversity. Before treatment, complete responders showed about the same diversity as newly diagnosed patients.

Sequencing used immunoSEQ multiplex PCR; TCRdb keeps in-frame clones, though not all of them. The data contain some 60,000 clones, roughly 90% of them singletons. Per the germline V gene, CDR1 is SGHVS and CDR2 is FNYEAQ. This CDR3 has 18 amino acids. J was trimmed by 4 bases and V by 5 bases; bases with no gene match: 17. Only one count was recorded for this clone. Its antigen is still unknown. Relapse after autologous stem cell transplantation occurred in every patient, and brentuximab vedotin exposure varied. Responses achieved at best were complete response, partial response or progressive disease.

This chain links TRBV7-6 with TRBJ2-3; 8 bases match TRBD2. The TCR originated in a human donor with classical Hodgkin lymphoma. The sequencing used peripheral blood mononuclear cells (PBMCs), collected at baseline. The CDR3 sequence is CASSPRGSGGVIPDTQYF. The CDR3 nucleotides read TGTGCCAGCAGCCCCCGGGGGAGCGGGGGTGTAATCCCAGATACGCAGTATTTT.